The source of this TCR beta chain is a study of shared clonotypes between healthy human individuals. Study conclusions and caveats: Unshared clonotypes carried lower generation probabilities than those common to all four donors. The low donor count limited represented genetic and exposure-history diversity.

Naive CD8 cells comprised CD45RO-negative, CCR7-positively selected cells, excluding terminally differentiated effector memory CD45RA+ cells. Data came from immunoSEQ multiplex PCR; TCRdb stores just in-frame clones and leaves some out. The data show more than 550,000 clones, with about 90% seen just once and approximately 22% held by the top ten. Concerning this clone itself: Antigen specificity is unknown.

Sequencing was done on a sample of naive CD8+ T cells sorted from blood. This clonotype was obtained from a man aged 25 to 40 in good health.

CDR3 sequence reads: CASRLGQGGGNTEAFF. Here the CDR3 DNA reads TGTGCCAGTAGATTGGGACAGGGCGGAGGGAACACTGAAGCTTTCTTT. This sequence joins TRBV19 and TRBJ1-1; TRBD1 matches 9 bases. Germline assignment: CDR1 LNHDA and CDR2 SQIVND (reference sequence). The CDR3 loop spans 16 amino acids. The ends lost 6 bases at V and 1 base at J; junction bases unmatched: 9.